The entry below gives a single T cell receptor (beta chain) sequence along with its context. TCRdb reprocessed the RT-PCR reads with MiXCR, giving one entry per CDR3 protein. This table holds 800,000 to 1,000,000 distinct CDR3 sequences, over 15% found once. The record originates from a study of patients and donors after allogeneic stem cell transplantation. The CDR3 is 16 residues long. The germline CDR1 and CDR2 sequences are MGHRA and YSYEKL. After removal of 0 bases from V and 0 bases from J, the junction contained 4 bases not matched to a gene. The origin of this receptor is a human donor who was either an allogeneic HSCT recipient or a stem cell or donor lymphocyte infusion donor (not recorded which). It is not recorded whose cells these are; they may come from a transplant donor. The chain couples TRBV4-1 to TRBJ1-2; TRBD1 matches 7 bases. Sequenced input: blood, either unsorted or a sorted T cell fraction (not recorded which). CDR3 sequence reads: CASSQDIGTANYGYTF. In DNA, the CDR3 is TGCGCCAGCAGCCAAGATATAGGGACAGCTAACTATGGCTACACCTTC.